This TCR beta chain was retrieved from a study of T-cell memory formation after mild COVID-19. V lost 2 bases and J 4 bases, leaving 4 bases between the germline ends. CDR1 is WSHSY and CDR2 is SAAADI in the germline V gene. The CDR3 consists of 12 residues. TCRdb fed the 5' RACE reads into MiXCR, producing one record per CDR3 protein. The table lists 300,000 or so distinct CDR3 sequences, approximately 16% of them singletons. The receptor comes from a man between 18 and 35 years old who had mild COVID-19 (a few samples of this study predate the infection). Cell type and time point are not known. J is TRBJ2-3 and V is TRBV10-2; D uncertain. The sequenced material came from PBMCs or a T cell subset sorted from them (not recorded which). The CDR3 reads CASSETPDTQYF. CDR3 nucleotides: TGCGCCAGCAGTGAGACGCCAGATACGCAGTATTTT.